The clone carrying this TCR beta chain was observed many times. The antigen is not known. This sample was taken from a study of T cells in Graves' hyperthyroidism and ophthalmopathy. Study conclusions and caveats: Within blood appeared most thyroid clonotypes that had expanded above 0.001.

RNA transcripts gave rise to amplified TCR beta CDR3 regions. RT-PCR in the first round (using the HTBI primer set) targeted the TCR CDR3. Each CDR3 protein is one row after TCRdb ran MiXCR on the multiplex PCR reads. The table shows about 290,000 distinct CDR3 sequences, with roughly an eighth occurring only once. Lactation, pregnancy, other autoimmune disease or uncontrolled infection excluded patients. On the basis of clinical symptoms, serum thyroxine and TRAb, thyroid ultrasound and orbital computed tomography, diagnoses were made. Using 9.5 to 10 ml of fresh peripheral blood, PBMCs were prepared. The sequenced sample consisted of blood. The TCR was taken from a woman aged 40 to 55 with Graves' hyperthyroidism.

Here the CDR3 DNA reads TGCAGTGCCCCGACAGAACTAGCGGGAGAGATCACAGATACGCAGTATTTT. Translating it yields CSAPTELAGEITDTQYF. The rearrangement joins TRBV20-1 to TRBJ2-3, with TRBD2 identical over 11 bases. V was pared by 6 bases and J by 2 bases, with 13 bases of the junction left unmatched. Looked up from germline, CDR1 is DFQATT and CDR2 is SNEGSKA (reference sequence). The CDR3 runs to 17 residues.